Shown below are 32 T cell receptor beta chains from a single sample sequenced in a study of early T cells in non-severe SARS-CoV-2 infection. Using its own MiXCR run on the 5' RACE reads, TCRdb lists one record per CDR3 protein. This sample has tens of thousands of distinct CDR3 sequences; 5% to 7.5% occur once, and the top ten carry roughly 6%. The source was whole blood, collected at baseline. These receptors all stem from an adult who was a healthcare worker with PCR-confirmed SARS-CoV-2 infection or an uninfected control (not recorded which).

This clonotype showed up many times. V gene TRBV29-1 combines with J gene TRBJ2-1, with D possibly matching TRBD1 (6 bases). Trimming took 4 bases from V and 4 from J, leaving 17 bases between them. The germline V gene has CDR1 SQVTM and CDR2 ANQGSEA. This CDR3 is 15 amino acids long. This chain's CDR3 is CSVAGATGLYNEQFF. CDR3 DNA sequence: TGCAGCGTTGCTGGCGCGACAGGTCTATACAATGAGCAGTTCTTC.

This clonotype was observed many times. The chain is built from TRBV5-1 and TRBJ2-7, with D hard to call. Deletions cut 1 base from V and 4 bases from J, with 0 bases between. Germline V CDR1 and CDR2: SGHRS, YFSETQ. The CDR3 is 10 amino acids. As DNA, the CDR3 is TGCGCCAGCAGCTTGTACGAGCAGTACTTC. Its translation: CASSLYEQYF.

Only a few counts were recorded for this clonotype. V and J are TRBV27 and TRBJ2-3; D may be TRBD1 (5 bases). V lost 5 bases, J lost 3 bases, and 18 bases lay in between. CDR1 is MNHEY, CDR2 SMNVEV, per germline (reference sequence). The CDR3 is 16 residues long. CDR3 sequence (DNA): TGTGCCAGCAGTCCCCAACCCCCGGCAGGGACAGATACGCAGTATTTT. Protein sequence: CASSPQPPAGTDTQYF.

This clonotype has a handful of counts. This sequence joins TRBV13 and TRBJ2-3; D is undetermined. Germline V gene data show CDR1 as PRHDT and CDR2 as FYEKMQ (reference sequence). V dropped 5 bases and J dropped 6 bases, with 15 bases sitting between them. This CDR3 contains 14 residues. The CDR3 nucleotides are TGTGCCAGCAGCGTCATGAGCGCTGTGGATACGCAGTATTTT. As protein: CASSVMSAVDTQYF. The full variable domain, completed using reference TRBV13 and TRBJ2-3, is AAGVIQSPRHLIKEKRETATLKCYPIPRHDTVYWYQQGPGQDPQFLISFYEKMQSDKGSIPDRFSAQQFSDYHSELNMSSLELGDSALYFCASSVMSAVDTQYFGPGTRLTVL.

This clonotype was picked up many times. The chain couples TRBV20-1 to TRBJ1-1; D is undetermined. The CDR3 covers 12 residues. Trimming stripped 6 bases from V and 4 bases from J, with 12 bases between. Germline V gene lookup returns CDR1 DFQATT and CDR2 SNEGSKA (reference sequence). The CDR3 nucleotides are TGCAGTGCGAGGGTCTTGAGCACTGAAGCTTTCTTT. This translates into CSARVLSTEAFF.

In regard to this clonotype: A much larger clone sits a single nucleotide away, making a read error possible. The chain joins TRBV4-2 to TRBJ1-4; no clear D gene. The CDR3 consists of 14 residues. Germline assignment: CDR1 LGHNA and CDR2 YNFKEQ. Trimming removed 4 bases at V and 7 bases at J, with 13 bases between. The DNA for the CDR3 is TGTGCCAGCAGCCGAGAACAGAAATCTGAAAAACTGTTTTTT. Its translation: CASSREQKSEKLFF.

In this sample, this clonotype turned up many times. The chain carries TRBV7-9 and TRBJ2-2; tentatively, D is TRBD1 (5 bases). Trimming took 5 bases from V and 7 from J, leaving 11 bases between them. The CDR3 contains 13 residues. Per germline, CDR1 SEHNR and CDR2 FQNEAQ (reference sequence). The CDR3 spells CASSGQGFGELFF. CDR3 nucleotide sequence: TGTGCCAGCAGCGGCCAGGGTTTCGGGGAGCTGTTTTTT.

This clonotype has at least ten counts. This chain connects TRBV5-4 to TRBJ2-7, with 11 positions matching TRBD2. J lost 4 bases, V lost 5 bases, and 8 bases had no gene match. Germline V lookup: CDR1 SGHNT, CDR2 YYREEE (reference sequence). The CDR3 has 15 residues. CDR3 sequence (DNA): TGTGCCAGCAGTTTACGACTAGCGGGGTCTTACGAGCAGTACTTC. Its protein product is CASSLRLAGSYEQYF.

This clonotype has ten or more counts. The V call is TRBV3-1, the J call TRBJ2-3; 7 positions agree with TRBD1. Germline CDR1 reads LGHDT; CDR2 reads YNNKEL (reference sequence). The CDR3 spans 18 residues. The ends lost 3 bases at V and 2 bases at J; junction bases unmatched: 14. The CDR3, as DNA: TGTGCCAGCAGCCATGGCCCCGCGACAGGGCACCCCACAGATACGCAGTATTTT. This gives the protein CASSHGPATGHPTDTQYF.

The rearrangement links TRBV3-1 to TRBJ2-7; TRBD1 agrees at 9 bases. The J segment lost 13 bases and the V segment lost 3 bases, leaving 7 bases of the junction unmatched. This CDR3 is 12 amino acids long. Germline-derived CDR1 and CDR2 are LGHDT and YNNKEL (reference sequence). CDR3 coding DNA: TGTGCCAGCAGCCACGCCGGGACAGGGAAATACTTC. It codes for CASSHAGTGKYF.

The sample holds a few counts of this clonotype. The chain joins TRBV12-3 or TRBV12-4 to TRBJ1-1; D is perhaps TRBD1 (6 bases). V dropped 3 bases and J dropped 9 bases, with 11 bases sitting between them. The CDR3 consists of 12 residues. CDR3: CASSLLGGQAFF. In DNA, the CDR3 is TGTGCCAGCAGTTTGCTTGGGGGCCAAGCTTTCTTT.

This clonotype was counted at least ten times. CDR3 loop: CASSIDPNQPQHF. CDR3 coding DNA: TGTGCCAGCTCGATTGACCCCAATCAGCCCCAGCATTTT. V gene TRBV18 combines with J gene TRBJ1-5, with unresolved D. Germline V CDR1 and CDR2: KGHSH, LQKENI. This CDR3 spans 13 amino acids. Trimming shortened V by 6 bases and J by 3 bases, and 9 bases separated the two germline ends. Variable domain in full (rest from reference TRBV18 and TRBJ1-5): NAGVMQNPRHLVRRRGQEARLRCSPMKGHSHVYWYRQLPEEGLKFMVYLQKENIIDESGMPKERFSAEFPKEGPSILRIQQVVRGDSAAYFCASSIDPNQPQHFGDGTRLSIL.

This sequence joins TRBV7-2 and TRBJ2-5, with D perhaps matching TRBD2 (6 bases). CDR3 size: 15 residues. Per germline, CDR1 SGHTA and CDR2 FQGNSA. Trimming cost V 2 bases and J 5 bases, with 15 bases left between them. Here the CDR3 reads CASSLRGARGETQYF. For the CDR3, the DNA is TGTGCCAGCAGCTTAAGGGGAGCGCGGGGTGAGACCCAGTACTTC.

This clonotype was observed at least ten times. The gene calls are TRBV10-3 and TRBJ1-1; D remains ambiguous. V lost 4 bases to trimming and J lost 1 base, with 4 bases between them. The V gene's germline CDR1 is ENHRY and CDR2 SYGVKD. The CDR3 spans 12 residues. The CDR3 DNA sequence: TGTGCCATCAGTGTACAGAACACTGAAGCTTTCTTT. This codes for CAISVQNTEAFF.

This clonotype has just a few counts. The rearrangement links TRBV11-3 to TRBJ2-3, with D possibly being TRBD2 (6 bases). Germline CDR1 and CDR2: SGHNT and YENEEA. Trimming removed 5 bases from V and 2 bases from J, with 17 bases in between. The CDR3 is 16 amino acids. This CDR3 is CASSPGTVLSTDTQYF. The CDR3 DNA reads TGTGCCAGCAGCCCGGGGACTGTACTTTCCACAGATACGCAGTATTTT.

This clonotype was seen repeatedly, ten times or more. The chain recombines TRBV18 with TRBJ1-2, with TRBD1 matching 9 bases. The CDR3 runs to 14 residues. Germline V lookup: CDR1 KGHSH, CDR2 LQKENI. V lost 3 bases to trimming and J lost 6 bases; unmatched junction nucleotides: 5. The CDR3 bases are TGTGCCAGCTCACCCGGGACAGGGAAGAATGGCTACACCTTC. It specifies CASSPGTGKNGYTF.

This clonotype was detected a few times. This chain links TRBV5-4 with TRBJ2-7; D might be TRBD2 (6 bases). Trimming took off 4 bases at V and 1 base at J, with 15 bases between the two ends. This CDR3 has 15 amino acids. Germline V CDR1 and CDR2: SGHNT, YYREEE (reference sequence). The CDR3 region has the DNA TGTGCCAGCAGCCGCCCGGCGGGGCAGTCCTACGAGCAGTACTTC. Amino acid sequence: CASSRPAGQSYEQYF.

This clonotype has ten or more counts. The rearrangement joins TRBV10-3 to TRBJ2-3; D is ambiguous. This CDR3 comprises 12 residues. CDR1 and CDR2 from the germline V gene are ENHRY and SYGVKD. Trimming removed 2 bases at V and 3 bases at J, with 3 bases between. CDR3 protein: CAISERTDTQYF. For the CDR3, the DNA is TGTGCCATCAGTGAGAGAACAGATACGCAGTATTTT.

This clonotype came up many times. The gene calls are TRBV24-1 and TRBJ2-3, with 9 bases identical to TRBD2. V trimming: 1 base; J trimming: 5 bases; junction bases outside the gene matches: 6. The germline V gene encodes CDR1 KGHDR and CDR2 SFDVKD. The CDR3 runs 16 residues. The CDR3 here is CATSDFKRGVQDTQYF. The CDR3 bases are TGTGCCACCAGTGATTTCAAGCGGGGGGTCCAAGATACGCAGTATTTT.

This clonotype appeared many times. The rearrangement uses TRBV9 and TRBJ1-4; D is unclear. Germline CDR1 SGDLS, CDR2 YYNGEE. V was shortened by 0 bases and J by 8 bases, with 8 bases between the two germline ends. The CDR3 is 13 amino acids. The CDR3 bases are TGTGCCAGCAGCGTAGGACCGGGGGAAAAACTGTTTTTT. Encoded protein: CASSVGPGEKLFF.

This clonotype has only a few counts. The chain is built from TRBV27 and TRBJ2-7; tentative D call: TRBD1 (5 bases). Germline CDR1 and CDR2: MNHEY and SMNVEV (reference sequence). The ends were cut back, 5 bases at V and 2 bases at J, with 10 bases in the middle. The CDR3 is made up of 13 amino acids. The CDR3 spells CASSLMGPYEQYF. The CDR3 DNA reads TGTGCCAGCAGTCTCATGGGGCCCTACGAGCAGTACTTC.

This clonotype was seen repeatedly, ten times or more. The chain uses TRBV24-1 and TRBJ2-2; D is possibly TRBD2 (6 bases). V was clipped by 5 bases and J by 5 bases, with 11 bases between them. Germline V gives CDR1 KGHDR, CDR2 SFDVKD. The CDR3 sequence is 14 residues long. CDR3 DNA sequence: TGTGCCACCAGTGTCCCAGGGAGGACCGGGGAGCTGTTTTTT. Amino acids: CATSVPGRTGELFF.

This clonotype was observed at least ten times. The chain is built from TRBV29-1 and TRBJ2-5; perhaps TRBD1 as D (6 bases). Trimming removed 8 bases from V and 3 bases from J, with 10 bases in between. The V gene's germline CDR1 is SQVTM and CDR2 ANQGSEA. The CDR3 contains 11 residues. The CDR3 DNA reads TGCAGCTCCTACAGGGAAGAGACCCAGTACTTC. This gives the protein CSSYREETQYF.

In its sample, this clonotype was seen many times. J is TRBJ2-1 and V is TRBV5-8; tentative D call: TRBD2 (5 bases). Germline-derived CDR1 and CDR2 are SGHTS and YDEGEE. V dropped 5 bases and J dropped 6 bases, with 12 bases sitting between them. The CDR3 extends over 13 amino acids. DNA of the CDR3: TGTGCCAGCAGTGTGAGTGGAGGCAATGAGCAGTTCTTC. Residues: CASSVSGGNEQFF.

This clonotype was seen only a few times. The chain recombines TRBV11-1 with TRBJ2-3; D not certain. Per germline, CDR1 SGHAT and CDR2 FQDESV (reference sequence). The CDR3 is made up of 14 amino acids. Trimming left V 2 bases short and J 2 bases short, with 8 bases between. Here the CDR3 reads CASSLFQATDTQYF. CDR3 nucleotide sequence: TGTGCCAGCAGCTTATTCCAGGCCACAGATACGCAGTATTTT. The full variable domain, in which reference TRBV11-1 and TRBJ2-3 provide the parts outside the CDR3, is EAEVAQSPRYKITEKSQAVAFWCDPISGHATLYWYRQILGQGPELLVQFQDESVVDDSQLPKDRFSAERLKGVDSTLKIQPAELGDSAMYLCASSLFQATDTQYFGPGTRLTVL.

In its sample, this clonotype was seen many times. This chain joins TRBV20-1 and TRBJ2-1; D not resolved. Germline-derived CDR1 and CDR2 are DFQATT and SNEGSKA (reference sequence). The CDR3 length is 14 residues. V was cut by 3 bases and J by 3 bases, with 12 bases left in between. The CDR3 DNA reads TGCAGTGCTAGTACGGCGGATAACTACAATGAGCAGTTCTTC. This sequence encodes CSASTADNYNEQFF.

The rearrangement uses TRBV5-1 and TRBJ1-1; tentatively, D is TRBD1 (5 bases). Trimming cost V 0 bases and J 0 bases, with 9 bases left between them. Germline CDR1 and CDR2: SGHRS and YFSETQ. The CDR3 is 15 amino acids. This CDR3 reads CASSLVSRVNTEAFF. The CDR3 coding sequence is TGCGCCAGCAGCTTGGTTAGCAGGGTGAACACTGAAGCTTTCTTT.

This clonotype was recorded at least ten times. Written as DNA, the CDR3 is TGTGCCAGCAGTTTTATAAGGACATCCCTGAATACGCAGTATTTT. Translation: CASSFIRTSLNTQYF. This chain uses TRBV6-2 or TRBV6-3 with TRBJ2-3, with a tentative D call TRBD1 (5 bases). The germline V gene has CDR1 MNHEY and CDR2 SVGEGT. The CDR3 covers 15 residues. Between the trimmed V and J ends, which lost 4 bases and 7 bases, there was a span of 18 bases.

In its sample, this clonotype was seen a few times. This chain connects TRBV29-1 to TRBJ1-5; D uncertain. This CDR3 is 14 amino acids long. The germline V and J ends were trimmed by 4 bases and 4 bases, with 14 bases remaining between them. Per germline, CDR1 SQVTM and CDR2 ANQGSEA. CDR3 loop: CSVAIDTVNQPQHF. The CDR3 DNA follows: TGCAGCGTTGCAATCGACACCGTTAATCAGCCCCAGCATTTT.

This clonotype was seen at least ten times. The chain joins TRBV20-1 to TRBJ2-3; 8 bases agree with TRBD2. The CDR3 sequence is 14 residues long. CDR1 is DFQATT, CDR2 SNEGSKA, per germline (reference sequence). Trimming cost V 3 bases and J 4 bases; bases outside gene matches: 6. The CDR3 sequence: CSASGGALPDTQYF. Written as DNA, the CDR3 is TGCAGTGCTAGCGGGGGGGCCCTGCCAGATACGCAGTATTTT.

In this sample, this clonotype turned up a few times. The CDR3 protein is CASSLGTADYEQYF. CDR3 nucleotides: TGCGCCAGCAGCCTCGGGACAGCTGACTACGAGCAGTACTTC. V gene TRBV5-1 combines with J gene TRBJ2-7, with 7 bases that match TRBD1. The CDR3 totals 14 residues. The junction had 7 bases not matched to a gene; V was cut back by 4 bases and J by 3 bases. Germline assignment: CDR1 SGHRS and CDR2 YFSETQ. The full variable domain, with the rest looked up from reference TRBV5-1 and TRBJ2-7, is KAGVTQTPRYLIKTRGQQVTLSCSPISGHRSVSWYQQTPGQGLQFLFEYFSETQRNKGNFPGRFSGRQFSNSRSEMNVSTLELGDSALYLCASSLGTADYEQYFGPGTRLTVT.

This clonotype was picked up many times. This sequence joins TRBV11-2 and TRBJ2-6, with D unresolved. Trimming stripped 4 bases from V and 0 bases from J, with 10 bases between. The CDR3 has 16 amino acids. Germline V gene sequence: CDR1 SGHAT, CDR2 FQNNGV. CDR3 DNA sequence: TGTGCCAGCAGCTCGAGGACGGTCTCTGGGGCCAACGTCCTGACTTTC. Residues: CASSSRTVSGANVLTF.